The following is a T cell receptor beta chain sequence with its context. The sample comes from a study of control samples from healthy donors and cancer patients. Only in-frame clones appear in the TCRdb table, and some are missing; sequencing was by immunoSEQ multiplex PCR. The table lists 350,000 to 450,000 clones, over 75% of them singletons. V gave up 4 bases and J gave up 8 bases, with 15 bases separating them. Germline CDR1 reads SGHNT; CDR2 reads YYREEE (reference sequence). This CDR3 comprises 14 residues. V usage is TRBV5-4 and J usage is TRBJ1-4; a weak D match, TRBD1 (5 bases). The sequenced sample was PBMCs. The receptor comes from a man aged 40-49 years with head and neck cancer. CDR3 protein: CASSVQGFEEKLFF. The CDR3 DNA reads TGTGCCAGCAGCGTTCAGGGCTTTGAGGAAAAACTGTTTTTT.